The present T cell receptor (beta chain) was sequenced within a study of T cells in Graves' hyperthyroidism and ophthalmopathy. At the level of the study: The initial diagnosis was the point when peripheral blood was collected, ahead of any treatment. Study observations and caveats: Among thyroid clonotypes expanded above 0.001, most also appeared in blood.

The V gene end was trimmed by 6 bases and the J gene end by 4 bases; junction bases not matched to a gene: 27. CDR3 length: 21 residues. Germline values: CDR1 MNHEY, CDR2 SVGEGT. Each diagnosis drew on symptoms, thyroxine, TRAb, thyroid ultrasound and orbital computed tomography findings. About 10 ml fresh peripheral blood yielded the PBMCs. This clonotype appeared many times. As yet, its antigen is unknown. The CDR3 regions of TCR beta were amplified from RNA transcripts. The HTBI set primed first-round TCR CDR3 RT-PCR. In TCRdb, the multiplex PCR reads were re-called with MiXCR into one record per CDR3 protein. The sample holds under 650,000 distinct CDR3 sequences, around 16% seen once.

This clonotype was sampled from a woman in her 30s with Graves' hyperthyroidism. Sequencing was carried out using blood. V and J are TRBV6-2 or TRBV6-3 and TRBJ1-5; 7 bases fit TRBD1. CDR3 in DNA: TGTGCCAGCAGCAACTTATCCCGTATCCTCGTCCCGGGACAGCTAAATCAGCCCCAGCATTTT. Translation gives CASSNLSRILVPGQLNQPQHF.